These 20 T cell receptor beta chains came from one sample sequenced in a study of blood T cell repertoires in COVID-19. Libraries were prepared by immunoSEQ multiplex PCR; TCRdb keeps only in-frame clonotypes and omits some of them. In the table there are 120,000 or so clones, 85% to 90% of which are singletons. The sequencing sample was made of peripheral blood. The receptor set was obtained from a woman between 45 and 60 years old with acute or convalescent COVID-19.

In nucleotides, the CDR3 is TGCAGCGTTCGGGTAGGGACGGGGGTCACCGGGGAGCTGTTTTTT. Residues: CSVRVGTGVTGELFF. The gene calls are TRBV29-1 and TRBJ2-2, with D maybe TRBD2 (6 bases). From germline, CDR1 is SQVTM and CDR2 ANQGSEA. This CDR3 contains 15 residues. V lost 5 bases to trimming and J lost 4 bases, with 17 bases between them.

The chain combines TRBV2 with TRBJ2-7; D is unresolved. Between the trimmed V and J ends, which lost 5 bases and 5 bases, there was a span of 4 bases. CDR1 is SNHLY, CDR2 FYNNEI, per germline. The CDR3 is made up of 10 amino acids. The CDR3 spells CASSIDEQYF. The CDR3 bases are TGTGCCAGCAGTATCGACGAGCAGTACTTC.

This chain's CDR3 is CASSPIAGHSYNEQFF. The DNA for the CDR3 is TGTGCCAGCAGCCCGATAGCGGGCCACTCCTACAATGAGCAGTTCTTC. This chain links TRBV11-2 with TRBJ2-1; 7 bases map to TRBD2. The V gene's germline CDR1 is SGHAT and CDR2 FQNNGV. The CDR3 length is 16 residues. Trimming took 5 bases from V and 0 from J; bases not matched to a gene: 7.

DNA for the CDR3: TGTGCCAGCTCCCCCAAGACAGGGGACAATGGCTACACCTTC. It is translated as CASSPKTGDNGYTF. The chain combines TRBV18 with TRBJ1-2; 8 bases are a match to TRBD1. This CDR3 has 14 amino acids. The germline CDR1 and CDR2 sequences are KGHSH and LQKENI. V lost 6 bases, J lost 6 bases, and 9 bases stayed unmatched.

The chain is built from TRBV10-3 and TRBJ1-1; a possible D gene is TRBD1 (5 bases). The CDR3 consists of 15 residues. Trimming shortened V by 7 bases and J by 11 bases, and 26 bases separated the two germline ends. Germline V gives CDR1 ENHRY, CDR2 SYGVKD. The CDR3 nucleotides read TGTGCCATCACCAATTCCCCCGACAGCCCGGGCTCGGCTTTCTTT. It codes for CAITNSPDSPGSAFF.

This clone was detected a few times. CDR3 residues: CASSHGQGKRGYNEKLFF. In nucleotides, the CDR3 is TGTGCCAGCAGCCACGGACAGGGCAAAAGGGGATATAATGAAAAACTGTTTTTT. The chain couples TRBV14 to TRBJ1-4, with TRBD1 identical over 8 bases. V dropped 3 bases and J dropped 4; count of bases not matched to a gene: 13. This CDR3 has 18 residues. Germline CDR1 is SGHDN and CDR2 is FVKESK.

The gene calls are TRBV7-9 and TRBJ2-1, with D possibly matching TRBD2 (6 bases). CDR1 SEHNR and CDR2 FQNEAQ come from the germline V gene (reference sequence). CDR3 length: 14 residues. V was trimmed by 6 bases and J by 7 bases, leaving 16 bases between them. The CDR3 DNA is TGTGCCAGCAGTTCGGCGGGGTGGGAAAATGAGCAGTTCTTC. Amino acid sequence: CASSSAGWENEQFF.

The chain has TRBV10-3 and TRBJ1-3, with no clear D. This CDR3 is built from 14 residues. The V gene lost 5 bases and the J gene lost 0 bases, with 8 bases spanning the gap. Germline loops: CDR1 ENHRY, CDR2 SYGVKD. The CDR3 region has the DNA TGTGCCATCAGTCAGGCCAACTCTGGAAACACCATATATTTT. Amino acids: CAISQANSGNTIYF.

This CDR3 is CAISGEFGTDTQYF. In nucleotides, the CDR3 is TGTGCCATCAGCGGGGAGTTTGGCACAGATACGCAGTATTTT. The V and J genes are TRBV10-3 and TRBJ2-3, with a possible D match to TRBD2 (5 bases). V lost 6 bases, J lost 1 base, and 11 bases lay in between. CDR3 length equals 14 residues. Germline loops: CDR1 ENHRY, CDR2 SYGVKD.

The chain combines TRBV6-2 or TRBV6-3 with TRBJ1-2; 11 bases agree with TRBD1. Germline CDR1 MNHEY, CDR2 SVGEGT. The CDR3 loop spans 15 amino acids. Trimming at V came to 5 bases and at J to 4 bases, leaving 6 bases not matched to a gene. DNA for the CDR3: TGTGCCAGCAGTCCCTCAGGACAGGGGGCCTATGGCTACACCTTC. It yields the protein CASSPSGQGAYGYTF.

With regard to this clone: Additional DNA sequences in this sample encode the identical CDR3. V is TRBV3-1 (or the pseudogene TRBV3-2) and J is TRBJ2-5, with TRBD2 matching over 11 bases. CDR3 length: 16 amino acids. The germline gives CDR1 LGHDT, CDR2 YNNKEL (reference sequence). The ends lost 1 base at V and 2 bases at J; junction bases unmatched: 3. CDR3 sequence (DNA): TGTGCCAGCAGCCAAGGGCTAGCGGGAGGACAAGAGACCCAGTACTTC. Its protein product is CASSQGLAGGQETQYF.

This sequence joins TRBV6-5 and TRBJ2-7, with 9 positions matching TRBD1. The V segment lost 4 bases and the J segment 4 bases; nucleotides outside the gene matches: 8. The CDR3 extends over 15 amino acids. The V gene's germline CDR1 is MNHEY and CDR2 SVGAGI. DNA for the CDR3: TGTGCCAGCAGTTCCCCGGGACAGGGCGGATACGAGCAGTACTTC. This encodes CASSSPGQGGYEQYF.

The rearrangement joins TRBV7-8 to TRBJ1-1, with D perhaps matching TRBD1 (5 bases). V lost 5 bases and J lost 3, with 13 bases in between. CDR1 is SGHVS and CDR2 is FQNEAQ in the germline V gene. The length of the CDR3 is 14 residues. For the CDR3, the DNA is TGTGCCAGCAGCCTGACAGAGGAGTACACTGAAGCTTTCTTT. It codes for CASSLTEEYTEAFF.

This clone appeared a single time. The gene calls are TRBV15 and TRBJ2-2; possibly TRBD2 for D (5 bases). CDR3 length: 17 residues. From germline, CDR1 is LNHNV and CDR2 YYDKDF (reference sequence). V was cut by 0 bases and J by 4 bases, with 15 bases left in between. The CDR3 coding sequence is TGTGCCACCAGCAGAGACCTGGACTTCCTTGGCACCGGGGAGCTGTTTTTT. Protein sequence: CATSRDLDFLGTGELFF.

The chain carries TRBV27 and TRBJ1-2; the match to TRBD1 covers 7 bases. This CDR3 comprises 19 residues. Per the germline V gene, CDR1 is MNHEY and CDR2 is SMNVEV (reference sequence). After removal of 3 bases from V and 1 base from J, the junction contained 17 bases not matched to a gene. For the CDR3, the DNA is TGTGCCAGCAGTTTCCAATACACAGGGGCAAGACCCGGTAACTATGGCTACACCTTC. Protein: CASSFQYTGARPGNYGYTF.

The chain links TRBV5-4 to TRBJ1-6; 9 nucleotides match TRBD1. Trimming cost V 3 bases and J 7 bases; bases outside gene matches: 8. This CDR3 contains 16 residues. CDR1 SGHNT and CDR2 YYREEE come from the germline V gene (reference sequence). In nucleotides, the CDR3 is TGTGCCAGCAGCTCCTACCGGGACAGGGTAAATTCACCCCTCCACTTT. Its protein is CASSSYRDRVNSPLHF.

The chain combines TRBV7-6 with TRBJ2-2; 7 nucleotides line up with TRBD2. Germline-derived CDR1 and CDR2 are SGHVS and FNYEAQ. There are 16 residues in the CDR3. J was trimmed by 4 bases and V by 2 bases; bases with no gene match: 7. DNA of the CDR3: TGTGCCAGCAGCTTACTTTCGGGACTAATCACCGGGGAGCTGTTTTTT. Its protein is CASSLLSGLITGELFF.

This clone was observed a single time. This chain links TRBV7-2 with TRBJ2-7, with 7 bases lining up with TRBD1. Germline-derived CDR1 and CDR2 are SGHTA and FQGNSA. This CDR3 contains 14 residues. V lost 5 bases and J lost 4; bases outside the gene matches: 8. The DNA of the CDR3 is TGTGCCAGCAGCCAGGACAGGTACGCGTACGAGCAGTACTTC. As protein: CASSQDRYAYEQYF.

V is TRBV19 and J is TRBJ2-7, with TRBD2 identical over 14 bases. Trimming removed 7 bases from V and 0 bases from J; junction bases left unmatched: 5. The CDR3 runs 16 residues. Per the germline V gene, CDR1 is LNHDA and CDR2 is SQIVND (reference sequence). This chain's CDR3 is CASTGTSGGYSYEQYF. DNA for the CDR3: TGTGCCAGTACTGGGACTAGCGGGGGTTACTCCTACGAGCAGTACTTC.

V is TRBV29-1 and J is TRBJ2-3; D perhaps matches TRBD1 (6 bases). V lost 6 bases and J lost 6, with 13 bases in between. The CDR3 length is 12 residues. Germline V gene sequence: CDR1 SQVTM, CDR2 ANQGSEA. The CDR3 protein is CSVKGQTDTQYF. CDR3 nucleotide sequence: TGCAGCGTAAAAGGACAGACGGATACGCAGTATTTT.